A selection of T cell receptor beta chains follows, all from one sample in a study of breast tumors, draining lymph nodes, adjacent tissues. TCRdb re-called the multiplex PCR reads through MiXCR, storing one row per CDR3 protein. Of more than 30,000 distinct CDR3 sequences in the sample, about 63% are singletons; the top ten hold 18%. Material: breast tumor tissue. Every receptor here comes from a female donor with breast cancer. Some clones in this sample may be carry-over from other donors' samples. CDR3s include the opening cysteine and the closing phenylalanine or tryptophan. The D gene is left open where the match is weak. Clone size is not always given. Where it is, it says once, few, many or a class for expanded clones.

>many|TRBV10-1|TRBJ2-5|-
TGCGCCAGACAGGGAAGGGGGTTTCGAGAGACCCAGTACTTC
CARQGRGFRETQYF
>-|TRBV25-1|TRBJ2-1|TRBD1
TGTGCCATCGCCCCGGACAGGGGGATCAATGAGCAGTTCTTC
CAIAPDRGINEQFF
>-|TRBV29-1|TRBJ2-5|-
TGCAGCTATCTAGGGGGAGCTGAGACCCAGTACTTC
CSYLGGAETQYF
>-|TRBV29-1|TRBJ1-4|-
TGCAGCGCTAGGCGGTCTAATGAAAAACTGTTTTTT
CSARRSNEKLFF
>-|TRBV2|TRBJ2-1|-
TGTGCCAGCAGGGAGGGGATTTCCTACAATGAGCAGTTCTTC
CASREGISYNEQFF
>-|TRBV19|TRBJ1-2|TRBD1
TGTGCCAGTAGCGACAGGGTTCCTGGCTATGGCTACACCTTC
CASSDRVPGYGYTF
>-|TRBV5-1|TRBJ2-7|TRBD1
TGCGCCAGCAGCCTTGGACAGGGTCAAGACGAGCAGTACTTC
CASSLGQGQDEQYF
>-|TRBV15|TRBJ2-5|TRBD2
TGTGCCACCAGCAGAATGGGGACTAGCGATGACGAGACCCAGTACTTC
CATSRMGTSDDETQYF
>-|TRBV20-1|TRBJ2-7|TRBD2
TGCAGTGCTACCGCGGGGGGCGGAGGATCCTACGAGCAGTACTTC
CSATAGGGGSYEQYF
>many|TRBV27|TRBJ2-7|-
TGTGCCAGCAGTTGGGGGCGGGAGTACGAGCAGTACTTC
CASSWGREYEQYF
>-|TRBV5-4|TRBJ2-2|-
TGTGCCAGCGGCCGGGACGGAAAGAGTACCGGGGAGCTGTTTTTT
CASGRDGKSTGELFF
>-|TRBV18|TRBJ2-7|-
TGTGCCAGCTCACCACTATCTGACTACGAGCAGTACTTC
CASSPLSDYEQYF
>few|TRBV2|TRBJ2-1|TRBD2
TGTGCCAGCAGGATGGGACTAGTCGGCGATGAGCAGTTCTTC
CASRMGLVGDEQFF
>few|TRBV19|TRBJ1-3|-
TGTGCCAGTAGTATAAAAGGGCAGGGGACGGCGAACATCATATATTTC
CASSIKGQGTANIIYF
>-|TRBV7-9|TRBJ2-3|TRBD2
TGTGCCAGCGGGCTAGCGGGGTTTAATACGCAGTATTTT
CASGLAGFNTQYF
>many|TRBV4-3|TRBJ1-3|-
TGCGCCAGCAGCCAGGACCGGAGGCACACCATATATTTT
CASSQDRRHTIYF
>-|TRBV9|TRBJ2-6|-
TGTGCCAGCAACCGGGACGTCTCGGCTGGGGCCAACGCCCTGACTTTC
CASNRDVSAGANALTF
>-|TRBV5-1|TRBJ2-1|TRBD2
TGCGCCAGCAGCTTGGCCCGGACTAGCGGGAGGAATGAGCAGTTCTTC
CASSLARTSGRNEQFF
>medium-sized|TRBV7-8|TRBJ2-1|-
TGTGCCAGCAGCTTAGGGACAGATCCTAACAATGAGCAGTTCTTC
CASSLGTDPNNEQFF
>many|TRBV4-2|TRBJ2-2|-
TGTGCCACGAGGGACCAGAACACCGGGGAGCTGTTTTTT
CATRDQNTGELFF
>-|TRBV29-1|TRBJ2-7|TRBD1
TGCAGCGTTGTGGGGACAGGGATCTACGAGCAGTACTTC
CSVVGTGIYEQYF
>many|TRBV6-4|TRBJ1-2|TRBD1
TGTGCCAGCAGGGAGACAGGGAGTTTTGGCTACACCTTC
CASRETGSFGYTF
>medium-sized|TRBV3-1|TRBJ2-1|-
TGTGCCAGCAGCCAAGAGCGAAACGGATACTACAATGAGCAGTTCTTC
CASSQERNGYYNEQFF